The following is a T cell receptor beta chain sequence with its context. Antigen: not known. The record originates from a study of vaccination and CD4 T cells after COVID-19. The Oncomine TCR Beta short-read assay generated sequence data from the DNA of cultured CD4+ T cells. A single record per CDR3 protein comes from TCRdb applying MiXCR to the PCR reads. The sample includes more than 15,000 distinct CDR3 sequences, 45% to 70% of them seen just once. This sample's treatment: roughly 10-day PBMC culture with coronavirus spike peptide pools or control peptides (ViraFEST assay). Germline V gene sequence: CDR1 LNHDA, CDR2 SQIVND (reference sequence). The ends were cut back, 5 bases at V and 4 bases at J, with 11 bases in the middle. The CDR3 has 13 residues.

The specimen was CD4+ T cells from blood, cultured in vitro. This TCR derives from a human donor who had recovered from COVID-19. The chain joins TRBV19 to TRBJ2-5; D is uncertain. Here the CDR3 reads CASSSTWGETQYF. The CDR3 DNA sequence: TGTGCCAGTAGTTCGACTTGGGGAGAGACCCAGTACTTC.